The 26 T cell receptor beta chains below were found in one sample sequenced in a study of OX40 agonist ivuxolimab in advanced cancers. The data were produced by immunoSEQ multiplex PCR, yet TCRdb's version contains in-frame clones alone and is incomplete. The sample has tens of thousands of clones, roughly 87% seen once; the top ten hold 16%. Sequencing was performed on CD4+ or CD8+ T cells sorted from blood, taken in a trial of the OX40 agonist ivuxolimab. These receptors originate from an adult with an advanced solid tumor such as melanoma, head and neck, liver or kidney cancer.

The chain recombines TRBV2 with TRBJ2-1, with 7 positions matching TRBD2. The trim removed 5 bases at V and 6 bases at J, leaving 16 bases unmatched. Germline CDR1 SNHLY, CDR2 FYNNEI. The CDR3 totals 17 residues. CDR3 in DNA: TGTGCCAGCAGTCCCCCCTCGGGCCGCGGGAGACTCAATGAGCAGTTCTTC. This gives the protein CASSPPSGRGRLNEQFF.

This rearrangement joins TRBV7-8 to TRBJ2-7; 8 positions match TRBD2. CDR1 SGHVS and CDR2 FQNEAQ come from the germline V gene. This CDR3 region has 16 residues. Trimming removed 5 bases from V and 6 bases from J; junction bases left unmatched: 15. CDR3 sequence: CASSLLPGGMKGEQYF. The CDR3 DNA follows: TGTGCCAGCAGCCTTCTCCCGGGGGGGATGAAGGGCGAGCAGTACTTC. Looking up the rest from reference TRBV7-8 and TRBJ2-7 gives the full variable domain: GAGVSQSPRYKVAKRGQDVALRCDPISGHVSLFWYQQALGQGPEFLTYFQNEAQLDKSGLPSDRFFAERPEGSVSTLKIQRTQQEDSAVYLCASSLLPGGMKGEQYFGPGTRLTVT.

The chain links TRBV14 to TRBJ2-7, with TRBD1 matching 7 bases. Germline lookup yields CDR1 SGHDN and CDR2 FVKESK. V lost 4 bases, J lost 2 bases, and 11 bases stayed unmatched. The CDR3 contains 16 residues. The CDR3: CASSRQPGQTTYEQYF. The CDR3 bases are TGTGCCAGCAGCCGTCAACCGGGACAGACTACCTACGAGCAGTACTTC.

The rearrangement links TRBV16 to TRBJ1-4; perhaps TRBD1 as D (5 bases). Germline CDR1 is KGHSY and CDR2 is FQNENV. The CDR3 runs to 14 residues. V lost 2 bases to trimming and J lost 8 bases, with 12 bases between them. CDR3 nucleotides: TGTGCCAGCAGCCAACAGGGTACGGGGGAAAAACTGTTTTTT. This encodes CASSQQGTGEKLFF. The entire variable domain, with the rest obtained from reference TRBV16 and TRBJ1-4, is as follows: GEEVAQTPKHLVRGEGQKAKLYCAPIKGHSYVFWYQQVLKNEFKFLISFQNENVFDETGMPKERFSAKCLPNSPCSLEIQATKLEDSAVYFCASSQQGTGEKLFFGSGTQLSVL.

Remarks on this clone: A read error may produce the germline difference seen at one junction end. In DNA, the CDR3 is TGTGCCATCAGTGAGAGGGGTTACGAGCAGTACTTC. This encodes CAISERGYEQYF. The V and J genes are TRBV6-6 and TRBJ2-7; tentatively, D is TRBD1 or TRBD2 (5 bases each). The CDR3 runs to 12 residues. The germline V gene encodes CDR1 MNHNY and CDR2 SVGAGI (reference sequence).

V usage is TRBV7-9 and J usage is TRBJ2-7, with 11 bases lining up with TRBD2. V was clipped by 4 bases and J by 7 bases; unmatched bases: 12. The germline V gene encodes CDR1 SEHNR and CDR2 FQNEAQ (reference sequence). This CDR3 region has 16 residues. The CDR3 DNA sequence: TGTGCCAGCAGCTCTACCGGGACTAGCGGCCAAGGAGAGCAGTACTTC. Residues: CASSSTGTSGQGEQYF. Full variable domain (remainder filled in from reference TRBV7-9 and TRBJ2-7): DTGVSQNPRHKITKRGQNVTFRCDPISEHNRLYWYRQTLGQGPEFLTYFQNEAQLEKSRLLSDRFSAERPKGSFSTLEIQRTEQGDSAMYLCASSSTGTSGQGEQYFGPGTRLTVT.

The chain combines TRBV5-4 with TRBJ2-1; TRBD1 agrees at 9 bases. J gave up 2 bases and V 3 bases, and 6 bases lay outside the gene matches. In germline, CDR1 is SGHNT, CDR2 YYREEE (reference sequence). The CDR3 totals 16 residues. This CDR3 reads CASSSGTGYAYNEQFF. The CDR3 DNA reads as TGTGCCAGCAGCTCCGGGACAGGGTACGCCTACAATGAGCAGTTCTTC.

The chain has TRBV15 and TRBJ2-5, with 9 nucleotides matching TRBD2. The ends lost 1 base at V and 4 bases at J; junction bases unmatched: 4. CDR3 length equals 15 residues. Germline CDR1 LNHNV, CDR2 YYDKDF (reference sequence). The CDR3 here is CATSRVAGAGETQYF. In DNA, the CDR3 is TGTGCCACCAGCAGAGTAGCGGGAGCAGGAGAGACCCAGTACTTC. Full variable domain (rest looked up from reference TRBV15 and TRBJ2-5): DAMVIQNPRYQVTQFGKPVTLSCSQTLNHNVMYWYQQKSSQAPKLLFHYYDKDFNNEADTPDNFQSRRPNTSFCFLDIRSPGLGDTAMYLCATSRVAGAGETQYFGPGTRLLVL.

The chain carries TRBV5-1 and TRBJ2-3, with a weak D call TRBD1 (5 bases). Germline assignment: CDR1 SGHRS and CDR2 YFSETQ. V lost 4 bases and J lost 6, with 18 bases in between. The CDR3 runs to 15 residues. The CDR3 spells CASSNRGARVDTQYF. CDR3 DNA: TGCGCCAGCAGCAACCGTGGCGCCAGGGTCGATACGCAGTATTTT.

The V call is TRBV29-1, the J call TRBJ1-5, with D unclear. CDR3 size: 12 residues. From germline, CDR1 is SQVTM and CDR2 ANQGSEA. With 4 bases removed from V and 0 bases from J, the gap between germline ends came to 4 bases. The CDR3 protein is CSVGGSNQPQHF. Written as DNA, the CDR3 is TGCAGCGTTGGGGGTAGCAATCAGCCCCAGCATTTT. Full variable domain (outside the CDR3, taken from reference TRBV29-1 and TRBJ1-5): SAVISQKPSRDICQRGTSLTIQCQVDSQVTMMFWYRQQPGQSLTLIATANQGSEATYESGFVIDKFPISRPNLTFSTLTVSNMSPEDSSIYLCSVGGSNQPQHFGDGTRLSIL.

Remarks on this clone: Because it lacks the conserved phenylalanine or tryptophan at the end, this CDR3 is likely a read error. It is unclear where the CDR3 begins or ends on the DNA, so no DNA is shown, and the CDR3 is as TCRdb lists it. At the DNA level, this CDR3 is encoded by other sequences in the same sample as well. This rearrangement joins TRBV21-1 to TRBJ2-7; TRBD2 is the table's D call and was not checked against the DNA. TRBV21-1 is an annotated pseudogene. From its first to its last residue, the CDR3 has 14 amino acids. CDR3 region: CASSKAYSGRGLGI.

The genes are TRBV2 and TRBJ2-2; tentatively, D is TRBD2 (6 bases). The CDR3 sequence is 13 residues long. The germline V gene encodes CDR1 SNHLY and CDR2 FYNNEI. V was pared by 11 bases and J by 4 bases, with 14 bases between. CDR3 coding DNA: TGTGCCTCAAAGGGACTGAGCACCGGGGAGCTGTTTTTT. Residues: CASKGLSTGELFF. The variable domain in full, with the rest retrieved from reference TRBV2 and TRBJ2-2, is EPEVTQTPSHQVTQMGQEVILRCVPISNHLYFYWYRQILGQKVEFLVSFYNNEISEKSEIFDDQFSVERPDGSNFTLKIRSTKLEDSAMYFCASKGLSTGELFFGEGSRLTVL.

This chain links TRBV5-8 with TRBJ1-1; D gene unclear. The CDR3 spans 13 residues. Between the trimmed V and J ends, which lost 4 bases and 1 base, there was a span of 8 bases. The germline gives CDR1 SGHTS, CDR2 YDEGEE. The CDR3, as DNA: TGTGCCAGCAGCAAAACAGAGAACACTGAAGCTTTCTTT. As protein: CASSKTENTEAFF.

J is TRBJ2-7 and V is TRBV7-6; 11 bases line up with TRBD2. Germline lookup yields CDR1 SGHVS and CDR2 FNYEAQ. The CDR3 length is 16 residues. V trimming: 5 bases; J trimming: 3 bases; junction bases outside the gene matches: 9. CDR3 residues: CASSPGTSGGDYEQYF. The CDR3 coding sequence is TGTGCCAGCAGCCCCGGGACTAGCGGAGGGGACTACGAGCAGTACTTC.

The gene calls are TRBV19 and TRBJ2-7, with 8 bases identical to TRBD1. The germline gives CDR1 LNHDA, CDR2 SQIVND (reference sequence). The CDR3 is made up of 13 amino acids. The V gene end was trimmed by 4 bases and the J gene end by 6 bases; junction bases not matched to a gene: 5. This chain's CDR3 is CASSRQGFGEQYF. The CDR3 region has the DNA TGTGCCAGTAGTAGACAGGGGTTTGGCGAGCAGTACTTC.

In nucleotides, the CDR3 is TGTGCCAGTCAACTAAAGACTAGCGGGAGTTCCTACAATGAGCAGTTCTTC. Protein product: CASQLKTSGSSYNEQFF. This chain joins TRBV27 and TRBJ2-1; 12 bases are a match to TRBD2. The trim removed 9 bases at V and 1 base at J, leaving 10 bases unmatched. The CDR3 runs 17 residues. Germline CDR1 is MNHEY and CDR2 is SMNVEV (reference sequence).

Regarding this clone: Within the sample, other DNA sequences also encode this same CDR3. This sequence joins TRBV7-3 and TRBJ2-7; D remains ambiguous. V shed 5 bases and J shed 0 bases, with 5 bases lying between them. The germline V gene encodes CDR1 SGHTA and CDR2 FQGTGA. The CDR3 loop spans 12 amino acids. The CDR3 loop reads CASSLSSYEQYF. In DNA form, the CDR3 reads TGTGCCAGCAGCCTGAGCTCCTACGAGCAGTACTTC.

V is TRBV25-1 and J is TRBJ1-1; the D is unclear. This CDR3 spans 15 amino acids. CDR1 and CDR2 from the germline V gene are MGHDK and SYGVNS. V was shortened by 0 bases and J by 8 bases, with 16 bases between the two germline ends. Written as DNA, the CDR3 is TGTGCCAGCAGTGAATATTTCGGACGGGGTGCAGAAGCTTTCTTT. Protein: CASSEYFGRGAEAFF.

This rearrangement joins TRBV5-7 to TRBJ2-2; the D is unclear. TRBV5-7 is an ORF; its function is uncertain. With 5 bases removed from V and 1 base from J, the gap between germline ends came to 12 bases. This CDR3 region has 15 residues. The CDR3 coding sequence is TGTGCCAGCAGGACGAGGAGTAGGAACACCGGGGAGCTGTTTTTT. The encoded protein is CASRTRSRNTGELFF.

The chain joins TRBV28 to TRBJ2-1; 8 bases match TRBD2. Germline V lookup: CDR1 MDHEN, CDR2 SYDVKM. V was pared by 6 bases and J by 3 bases, with 7 bases of the junction left unmatched. This CDR3 contains 15 residues. CDR3 bases: TGTGCCAGCAGGACCGGCAGCGGGAGCTACAATGAGCAGTTCTTC. This sequence encodes CASRTGSGSYNEQFF.

The CDR3 region is CASSSRTGGYYGYTF. In DNA, the CDR3 is TGTGCCAGCAGCTCACGGACAGGGGGCTACTATGGCTACACCTTC. The rearrangement uses TRBV5-4 and TRBJ1-2, with 11 bases fitting TRBD1. The CDR3 consists of 15 residues. V dropped 3 bases and J dropped 3; count of bases not matched to a gene: 4. Germline values: CDR1 SGHNT, CDR2 YYREEE (reference sequence).

The V gene is TRBV11-2, the J gene TRBJ2-1; 10 positions match TRBD2. Germline lookup yields CDR1 SGHAT and CDR2 FQNNGV. V gave up 4 bases and J gave up 9 bases; unmatched junction bases: 6. The CDR3 has 14 residues. CDR3 coding DNA: TGTGCCAGCAGCTCCCGGCTAGCGGGAGCTGAGCAGTTCTTC. Amino acid sequence: CASSSRLAGAEQFF. The full variable domain, in which reference TRBV11-2 and TRBJ2-1 provide the parts outside the CDR3, is EAGVAQSPRYKIIEKRQSVAFWCNPISGHATLYWYQQILGQGPKLLIQFQNNGVVDDSQLPKDRFSAERLKGVDSTLKIQPAKLEDSAVYLCASSSRLAGAEQFFGPGTRLTVL.

The genes are TRBV5-6 and TRBJ2-3, with 13 bases identical to TRBD2. Trimming took 0 bases from V and 1 from J; bases not matched to a gene: 5. CDR3 length equals 18 residues. Germline CDR1 SGHDT, CDR2 YYEEEE. CDR3 coding DNA: TGTGCCAGCAGCTTGGCTGGACTAGCGGGAGTGGGCACAGATACGCAGTATTTT. This sequence encodes CASSLAGLAGVGTDTQYF. Together with reference TRBV5-6 and TRBJ2-3, the CDR3 gives the full variable domain: DAGVTQSPTHLIKTRGQQVTLRCSPKSGHDTVSWYQQALGQGPQFIFQYYEEEERQRGNFPDRFSGHQFPNYSSELNVNALLLGDSALYLCASSLAGLAGVGTDTQYFGPGTRLTVL.

The rearrangement uses TRBV30 and TRBJ1-3; D is ambiguous. V lost 1 base and J lost 5, with 0 bases in between. This CDR3 spans 10 amino acids. Germline lookup yields CDR1 GTSNPN and CDR2 SVGIG (reference sequence). The CDR3, as DNA: TGTGCCTGGAGTGGAAACACCATATATTTT. It yields the protein CAWSGNTIYF.

This clone was seen a single time. The chain couples TRBV30 to TRBJ2-3; D remains ambiguous. The CDR3 covers 12 residues. The V end was cut by 5 bases, the J end by 6 bases, with 12 bases between. Looked up from germline, CDR1 is GTSNPN and CDR2 is SVGIG (reference sequence). This CDR3 is CAWGWLGDTQYF. The DNA of the CDR3 is TGTGCCTGGGGCTGGTTGGGGGATACGCAGTATTTT.

A single count supports this clone. DNA for the CDR3: TGTGCCAGCAGTTACCCGTCCCCGGCGAAAGAGCAGCCCCAGCATTTT. Translating gives CASSYPSPAKEQPQHF. The V call is TRBV6-6, the J call TRBJ1-5; no clear D gene. V gave up 2 bases and J gave up 7 bases, with 18 bases separating them. This CDR3 is 16 amino acids long. Germline-derived CDR1 and CDR2 are MNHNY and SVGAGI (reference sequence).